This T cell receptor beta chain is drawn from a study of CD8 T cells in Susac syndrome (dated by TCRdb to about 2019). As for the study more broadly: Whether CD8+ T cell activation and differentiation in Susac syndrome was antigen driven was tested using repertoire sequencing. CD8+ T cell repertoire clonality was compared between some 13 healthy donors, approximately 14 Susac syndrome patients and approximately 16 multiple sclerosis patients.

RNA was extracted with the RNeasy kit and 0.5 to 1 ug was reverse transcribed using random hexamers. The immunoSEQ multiplex PCR assay, covering 54 Vbeta and 13 Jbeta segments, was used to amplify TCR beta CDR3 regions. PCR amplification bias was corrected using a synthetic template baseline for primer optimization and computational correction. Per the authors' processing: Reads were annotated to V, D and J genes according to IMGT and were analyzed with immunoSEQ Analyzer, with only productive sequences retained. Clonality was computed as one minus Shannon entropy normalized by log2 of the number of productive unique sequences. Public and private clones were assessed among the 100 most prevalent clones of each patient and control. Clones were defined as Susac-specific when absent from the healthy and MS cohorts, from about 1,100 published viral clones and from other ImmuneACCESS disease sequences. TCRdb reran the public reads through fastp at Q25 and MiXCR, keeping productive beta chains. All rows with the same CDR3 protein become a single entry with the most common DNA and genes. The authors' filters were not applied to this entry. The sample contains approximately 130,000 distinct CDR3 sequences, about 90% of them found a single time. The top ten hold 0.24% of the sample.

The research as a whole found: The number of individuals in the TCR sequencing and HLA analysis was recognized as being relatively small.

CDR1 and CDR2, looked up from the germline V gene (reference sequence), are DFQATT and SNEGSKA. From cysteine to phenylalanine, the CDR3 is 15 amino acids long. The DNA shown is the 45-base CDR3, in frame from base 1. From V the trimming removes 0 bases and from J it removes 2 bases, while the gene matches leave 5 bases of the junction unaccounted for. Peripheral blood CD8+ and CD4+ T cells from healthy donors, Susac syndrome patients and multiple sclerosis patients were profiled by high-throughput TCR beta sequencing. Treatment-naive patients with stable or active relapsing-remitting disease fulfilling revised McDonald criteria were used as multiple sclerosis controls. Bulk CD8+ and CD4+ T cells were purified by magnetic negative isolation, while CD8+ TEMRA cells were enriched using FACS. Blood was collected in EDTA tubes and processed within 24 hours, with PBMCs isolated through density gradient centrifugation. PBMCs destined for TCR sequencing were cryopreserved in liquid nitrogen and later thawed in a 37 °C water bath. The sorted or isolated CD4+, CD8+ and CD8+ TEMRA cells had a purity of 90% or higher.

Details on this clonotype: Its antigen has not been determined. The sample holds no much larger clone one base away, and base qualities are not on file.

The sequence is built from TRBV20-1 and TRBJ2-7, with 9 bases aligning to TRBD2. Sequences were obtained from CD8+ T cells from PBMCs. The source is a human donor with multiple sclerosis. The CDR3 reads CSARDALAGTYEQYF. DNA sequence: TGCAGTGCTAGAGATGCGCTAGCGGGAACCTACGAGCAGTACTTC.